This TCR beta chain emerged from a study of CD8+CD57+ T cells in acquired aplastic anemia. In the study overall: DNA per sorted CD4+ or CD8+ sample ranged about 0.2 to 27.4 ug, averaging about 3.4 ug.

According to the study, genomic DNA was the template for TCR beta VDJ and CDR3 profiling. TCRdb analysed the reads with MiXCR anew, one entry per CDR3 protein. This table holds over 150,000 distinct CDR3 sequences, nearly 65% found once. Study-wide results and limits: Controls and patients did not differ significantly in CD8+ Simpson's diversity.

Sequencing involved patients with CD8+CD57+ cell expansion previously shown by flow cytometry. All patients were therapy-naive when blood was sampled. Looked up from germline, CDR1 is SQVTM and CDR2 is ANQGSEA. Trimming took off 6 bases at V and 0 bases at J, with 14 bases between the two ends. The CDR3 loop spans 14 amino acids. This clonotype was counted many times. No antigen is known for it. V usage is TRBV29-1 and J usage is TRBJ1-1, with D possibly matching TRBD1 (6 bases). The source is a human donor with aplastic anemia. Sequenced: sorted CD4+, CD8+, or CD8+CD57+ T cells (not recorded which) from PBMCs. The chain's CDR3 is CSVKGGGLNTEAFF. The CDR3 coding sequence is TGCAGCGTAAAGGGGGGGGGCCTGAACACTGAAGCTTTCTTT.